The present entry profiles one T cell receptor beta chain with its context. These data originate in a study of cytomegalovirus exposure and HLA in healthy donors. Turning to the study itself: The roughly 700 first-cohort repertoires shared a platform with the approximately 110 validation repertoires, as reported in a later analysis.

TCRdb keeps only in-frame clones here, not all; method: immunoSEQ multiplex PCR. The sample has some 160,000 clones, 88% seen once; the top ten hold approximately 3%. CDR1 is SGHRS, CDR2 YFSETQ, per germline. The junction had 1 base not matched to a gene; V was cut back by 0 bases and J by 0 bases. The CDR3 has 15 residues. The chain carries TRBV5-1 and TRBJ1-2; 8 bases fit TRBD1. The clonotype was recovered from a man aged 18 to 29 in good health and CMV-seronegative. The sample consisted of PBMCs. CDR3: CASSLGDRPNYGYTF. CDR3 coding DNA: TGCGCCAGCAGCTTGGGGGACAGGCCTAACTATGGCTACACCTTC.